This TCR beta chain was sequenced in a study of blood T cell repertoires in COVID-19. Overall study context: Samples representing acute and convalescent COVID-19 were sourced from the United States, Italy and Spain.

This CDR3 contains 15 residues. Trimming shortened V by 4 bases and J by 0 bases, and 7 bases separated the two germline ends. Germline V gene data show CDR1 as SGHTA and CDR2 as FQGTGA. In the original workflow: Amplification of reference gene primers was used by the study to estimate nucleated cell counts. Assay: immunoSEQ multiplex PCR; the TCRdb copy retains only in-frame clones and omits some. V and J calls and clone size are copied from that table; D and trimming were computed from the DNA. The sample lists about 240,000 clones, roughly 83% occurring once. Sequencing was carried out using peripheral blood. The chain uses TRBV7-3 and TRBJ2-6; D gene ambiguous. The TCR originated in a woman of 80 years or more with acute or convalescent COVID-19. The CDR3 DNA is TGTGCCAGCAGCTCCTCCTACTCTGGGGCCAACGTCCTGACTTTC. This encodes CASSSSYSGANVLTF.